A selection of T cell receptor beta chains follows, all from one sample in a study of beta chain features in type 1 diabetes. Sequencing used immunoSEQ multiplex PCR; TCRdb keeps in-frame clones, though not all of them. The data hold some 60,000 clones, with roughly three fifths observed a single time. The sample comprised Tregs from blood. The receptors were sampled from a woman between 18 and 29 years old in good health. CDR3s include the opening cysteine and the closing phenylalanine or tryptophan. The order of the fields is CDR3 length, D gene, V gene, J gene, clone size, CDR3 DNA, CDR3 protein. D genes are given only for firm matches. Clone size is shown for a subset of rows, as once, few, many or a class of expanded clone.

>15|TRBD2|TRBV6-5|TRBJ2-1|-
TGTGCCAGCGGGGCCCCTAGCGGGAGTTACAATGAGCAGTTCTTC
CASGAPSGSYNEQFF
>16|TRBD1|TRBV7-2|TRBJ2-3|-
TGTGCCAGCAGCTTAAGGGGACAGGGTGGCACAGATACGCAGTATTTT
CASSLRGQGGTDTQYF
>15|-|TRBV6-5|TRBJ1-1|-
TGTGCCAGCACCATGGACACACACGGCGGCACTGAAGCTTTCTTT
CASTMDTHGGTEAFF
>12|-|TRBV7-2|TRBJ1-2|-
TGTGCCAGCAGCACCAGATTGTCGGGCTACACCTTC
CASSTRLSGYTF
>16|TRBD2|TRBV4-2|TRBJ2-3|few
TGTGCCAGCAGCCTCGGGACTAGCGGGGATGGAGATACGCAGTATTTT
CASSLGTSGDGDTQYF
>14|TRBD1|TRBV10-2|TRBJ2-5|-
TGCGCCAGCTCCAAGGCCGGACAGGGAGAGACCCAGTACTTC
CASSKAGQGETQYF
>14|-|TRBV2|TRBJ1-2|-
TGTGCCAGCAGTGAAAAGTTATCGGGGTATGGCTACACCTTC
CASSEKLSGYGYTF
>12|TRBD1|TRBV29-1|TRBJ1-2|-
TGCAGCGTCAACACAGGGGTATATGGCTACACCTTC
CSVNTGVYGYTF
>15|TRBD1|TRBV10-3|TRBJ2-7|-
TGTGCCATCAGTGATACGGGGACAGGGGCCTACGAGCAGTACTTC
CAISDTGTGAYEQYF
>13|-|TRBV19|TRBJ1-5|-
TGTGCCAGTAGTTCCCACAGGGATCAGCCCCAGCATTTT
CASSSHRDQPQHF
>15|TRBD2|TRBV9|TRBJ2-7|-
TGTGCCAGCAGCATGGGACTAGAAGGGCTCTACGAGCAGTACTTC
CASSMGLEGLYEQYF
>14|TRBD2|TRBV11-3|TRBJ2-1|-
TGTGCCAGCAGCTTAGTACTAGCGGGGAATGAGCAGTTCTTC
CASSLVLAGNEQFF